The 2 T cell receptor beta chains below all came from one sample that was sequenced in a study of graft-versus-host responses after intestinal transplantation. The protocol was immunoSEQ multiplex PCR, while the TCRdb copy is restricted to in-frame clones and leaves out a portion. The sample gives approximately 37,000 clones, roughly 89% of which show up once; roughly 7.1% is in the top ten. The material sequenced was PBMCs, taken roughly 270 days after transplant. These receptors were taken from a human patient who received an intestinal transplant, so some T cells may come from the graft donor.

V gene TRBV6-1 combines with J gene TRBJ2-1; the match to TRBD2 covers 7 bases. The CDR3 is 14 amino acids. Looked up from germline, CDR1 is MNHNS and CDR2 is SASEGT. V lost 5 bases, J lost 5 bases, and 6 bases stayed unmatched. This chain's CDR3 is CASSPRTRNNEQFF. The CDR3 DNA sequence: TGTGCCAGCAGTCCACGGACTAGGAACAATGAGCAGTTCTTC.

The V gene is TRBV11-2, the J gene TRBJ2-3; D may match TRBD1 or TRBD2 (6 bases each). There are 15 residues in the CDR3. V gave up 2 bases and J gave up 2 bases, with 11 bases separating them. Per germline, CDR1 SGHAT and CDR2 FQNNGV. The CDR3 DNA follows: TGTGCCAGCAGCTTAAGAGGGGGGAACACAGATACGCAGTATTTT. This encodes CASSLRGGNTDTQYF.